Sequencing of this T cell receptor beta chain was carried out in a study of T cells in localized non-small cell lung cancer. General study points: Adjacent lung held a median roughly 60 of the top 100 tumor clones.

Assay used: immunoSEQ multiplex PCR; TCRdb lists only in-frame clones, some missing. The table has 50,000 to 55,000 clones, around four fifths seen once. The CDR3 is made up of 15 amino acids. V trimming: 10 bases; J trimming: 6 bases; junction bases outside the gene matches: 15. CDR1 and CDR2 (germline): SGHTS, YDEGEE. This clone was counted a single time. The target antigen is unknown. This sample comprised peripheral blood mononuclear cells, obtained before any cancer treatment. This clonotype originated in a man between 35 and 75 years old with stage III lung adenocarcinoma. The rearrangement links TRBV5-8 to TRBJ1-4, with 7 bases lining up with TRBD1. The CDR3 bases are TGTGCCTCCCGGGACAGTGGGTTCAGTTATGAAAAACTGTTTTTT. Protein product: CASRDSGFSYEKLFF.